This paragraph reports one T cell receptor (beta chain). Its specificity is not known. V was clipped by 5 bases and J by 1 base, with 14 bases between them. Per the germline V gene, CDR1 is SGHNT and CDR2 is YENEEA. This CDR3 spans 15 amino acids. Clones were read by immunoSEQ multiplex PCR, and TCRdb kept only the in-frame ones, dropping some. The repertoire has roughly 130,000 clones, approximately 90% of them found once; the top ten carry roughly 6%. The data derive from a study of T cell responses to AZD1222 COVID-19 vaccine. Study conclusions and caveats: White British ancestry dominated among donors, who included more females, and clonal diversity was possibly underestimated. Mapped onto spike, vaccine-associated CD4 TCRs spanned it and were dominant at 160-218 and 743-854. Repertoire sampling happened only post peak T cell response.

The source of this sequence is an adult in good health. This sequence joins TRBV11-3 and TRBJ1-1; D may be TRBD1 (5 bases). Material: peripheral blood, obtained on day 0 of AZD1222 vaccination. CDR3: CASSPLGVGNTEAFF. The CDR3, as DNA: TGTGCCAGCAGCCCGTTAGGGGTGGGGAACACTGAAGCTTTCTTT. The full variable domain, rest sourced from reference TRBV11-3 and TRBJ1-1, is EAGVVQSPRYKIIEKKQPVAFWCNPISGHNTLYWYLQNLGQGPELLIRYENEEAVDDSQLPKDRFSAERLKGVDSTLKIQPAELGDSAVYLCASSPLGVGNTEAFFGQGTRLTVV.